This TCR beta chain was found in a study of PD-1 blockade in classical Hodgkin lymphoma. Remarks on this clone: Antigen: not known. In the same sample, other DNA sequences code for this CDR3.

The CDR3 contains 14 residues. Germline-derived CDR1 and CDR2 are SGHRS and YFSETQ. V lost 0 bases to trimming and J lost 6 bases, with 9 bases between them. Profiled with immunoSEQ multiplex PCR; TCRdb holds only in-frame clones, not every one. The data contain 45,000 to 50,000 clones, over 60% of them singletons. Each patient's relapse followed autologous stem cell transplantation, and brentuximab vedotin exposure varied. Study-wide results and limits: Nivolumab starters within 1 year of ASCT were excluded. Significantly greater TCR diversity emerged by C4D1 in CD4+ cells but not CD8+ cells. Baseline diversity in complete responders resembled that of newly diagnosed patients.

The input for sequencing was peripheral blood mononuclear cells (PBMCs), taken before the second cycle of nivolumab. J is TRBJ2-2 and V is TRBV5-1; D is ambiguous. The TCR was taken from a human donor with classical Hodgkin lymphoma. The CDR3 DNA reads TGCGCCAGCAGCTTGGAACGGGTTCCCGGGGAGCTGTTTTTT. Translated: CASSLERVPGELFF.